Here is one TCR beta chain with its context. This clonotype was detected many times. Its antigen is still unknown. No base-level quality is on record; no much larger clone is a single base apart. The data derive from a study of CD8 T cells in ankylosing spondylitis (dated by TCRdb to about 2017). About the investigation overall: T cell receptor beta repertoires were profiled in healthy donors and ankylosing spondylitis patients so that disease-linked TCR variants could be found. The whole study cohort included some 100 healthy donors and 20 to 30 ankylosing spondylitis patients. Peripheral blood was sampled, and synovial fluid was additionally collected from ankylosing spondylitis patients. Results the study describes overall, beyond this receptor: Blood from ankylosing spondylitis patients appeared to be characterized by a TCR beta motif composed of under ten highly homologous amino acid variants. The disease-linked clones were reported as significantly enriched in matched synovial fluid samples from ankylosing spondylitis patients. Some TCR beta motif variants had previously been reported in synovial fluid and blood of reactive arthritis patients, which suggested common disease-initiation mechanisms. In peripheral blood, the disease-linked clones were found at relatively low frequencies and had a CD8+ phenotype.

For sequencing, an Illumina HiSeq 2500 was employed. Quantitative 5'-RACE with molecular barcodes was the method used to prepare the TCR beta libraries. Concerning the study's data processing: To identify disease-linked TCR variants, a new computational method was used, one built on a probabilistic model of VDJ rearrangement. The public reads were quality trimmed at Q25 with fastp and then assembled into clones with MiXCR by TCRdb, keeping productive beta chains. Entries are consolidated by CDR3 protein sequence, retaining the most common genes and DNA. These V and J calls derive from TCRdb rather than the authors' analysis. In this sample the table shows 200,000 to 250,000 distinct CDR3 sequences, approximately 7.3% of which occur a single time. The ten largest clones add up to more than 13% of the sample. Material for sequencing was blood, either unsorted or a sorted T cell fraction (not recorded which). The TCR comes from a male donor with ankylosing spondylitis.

In nucleotides, the sequence is TGTGCCTGGAGTGGATGGGGCAGAGAGACCCAGTACTTC. Its translation is CAWSGWGRETQYF. The rearrangement combines TRBV30 with TRBJ2-5; the D region possibly corresponds to TRBD1 (5 bases align). V loses 1 base of germline sequence and J loses 4 bases, and the interval between the two ends is 10 bases. Counted from cysteine to phenylalanine, this CDR3 has 13 amino acids. Only the CDR3 DNA is retained, 39 bases long and in frame from the first base. Per the germline V gene (reference sequence), GTSNPN is the CDR1 and SVGIG is the CDR2. Extended through the reference TRBV30 and TRBJ2-5 proteins, this CDR3 yields the full variable domain: SQTIHQWPATLVQPVGSPLSLECTVEGTSNPNLYWYRQAAGRGLQLLFYSVGIGQISSEVPQNLSASRPQDRQFILSSKKLLLSDSGFYLCAWSGWGRETQYFGPGTRLLVL.